Shown below are 31 T cell receptor beta chains from a single sample sequenced in a study of blood T cell repertoires in COVID-19. The method was immunoSEQ multiplex PCR; TCRdb's version includes in-frame clones alone and lacks a portion of them. Of over 70,000 clones in the sample, around 77% were seen once. Sequencing was performed on peripheral blood. The receptors here all came from a man aged 65 to 85 with active or convalescent COVID-19.

This rearrangement joins TRBV7-2 to TRBJ2-2; 9 nucleotides match TRBD1. Per germline, CDR1 SGHTA and CDR2 FQGNSA. CDR3 size: 17 residues. Unmatched junction bases numbered 12, after V lost 3 bases and J lost 7 bases. CDR3 in DNA: TGTGCCAGCAGCTTTTTGGGGGACAGGGAGAGGAACGGGGAGCTGTTTTTT. Its translation: CASSFLGDRERNGELFF. Supplemented by reference TRBV7-2 and TRBJ2-2, the full variable domain reads GAGVSQSPSNKVTEKGKDVELRCDPISGHTALYWYRQSLGQGLEFLIYFQGNSAPDKSGLPSDRFSAERTGGSVSTLTIQRTQQEDSAVYLCASSFLGDRERNGELFFGEGSRLTVL.

V usage is TRBV6-5 and J usage is TRBJ1-1, with TRBD1 as a possible D gene (6 bases). V was trimmed by 7 bases and J by 2 bases, leaving 11 bases between them. The CDR3 is made up of 13 amino acids. Per germline, CDR1 MNHEY and CDR2 SVGAGI. The CDR3 protein is CASILQGNTEAFF. DNA for the CDR3: TGTGCCAGCATCCTACAGGGAAACACTGAAGCTTTCTTT.

This clone was observed at least ten times. The rearrangement uses TRBV11-2 and TRBJ1-1; no clear D gene. CDR3 size: 14 residues. The V gene's germline CDR1 is SGHAT and CDR2 FQNNGV. Deletions cut 1 base from V and 4 bases from J, with 10 bases between. The CDR3 DNA follows: TGTGCCAGCAGCTTAGGGTATGCGGGCACTGAAGCTTTCTTT. Protein product: CASSLGYAGTEAFF.

The CDR3, as DNA: TGCAGCGTTGCCGGGACAGGCCTAGATCAGCCCCAGCATTTT. It specifies CSVAGTGLDQPQHF. The chain recombines TRBV29-1 with TRBJ1-5; 8 nucleotides agree with TRBD1. This CDR3 has 14 residues. Germline V gives CDR1 SQVTM, CDR2 ANQGSEA. Losses at the gene ends were 4 bases for V and 5 bases for J; bases not matched to a gene: 7.

The rearrangement links TRBV7-3 to TRBJ1-3, with a tentative D call TRBD1 (6 bases). The length of the CDR3 is 13 residues. Per the germline V gene, CDR1 is SGHTA and CDR2 is FQGTGA. V lost 4 bases, J lost 2 bases, and 6 bases lay in between. CDR3 bases: TGTGCCAGCAGCTCAGGGGCTGGAAACACCATATATTTT. The encoded protein is CASSSGAGNTIYF. The entire variable domain, with the rest obtained from reference TRBV7-3 and TRBJ1-3, is as follows: GAGVSQTPSNKVTEKGKYVELRCDPISGHTALYWYRQSLGQGPEFLIYFQGTGAADDSGLPNDRFFAVRPEGSVSTLKIQRTERGDSAVYLCASSSGAGNTIYFGEGSWLTVV.

The chain carries TRBV29-1 and TRBJ2-5; 10 bases line up with TRBD2. CDR3 length: 14 residues. Trimming removed 2 bases from V and 5 bases from J; junction bases left unmatched: 5. CDR1 and CDR2 (germline): SQVTM, ANQGSEA. The CDR3 DNA follows: TGCAGCGTTGAAAAGGGGACTAGCGCCGAGACCCAGTACTTC. It translates to CSVEKGTSAETQYF. The full variable domain, completed using reference TRBV29-1 and TRBJ2-5, is SAVISQKPSRDICQRGTSLTIQCQVDSQVTMMFWYRQQPGQSLTLIATANQGSEATYESGFVIDKFPISRPNLTFSTLTVSNMSPEDSSIYLCSVEKGTSAETQYFGPGTRLLVL.

The chain links TRBV4-1 to TRBJ1-1, with a tentative D call TRBD1 (5 bases). The CDR3 covers 14 residues. CDR1 MGHRA and CDR2 YSYEKL come from the germline V gene. V was cut by 3 bases and J by 3 bases, with 11 bases left in between. The CDR3 sequence is CASSQGGQYTEAFF. The CDR3 coding sequence is TGCGCCAGCAGCCAGGGCGGACAATACACTGAAGCTTTCTTT.

The J gene is TRBJ1-6, the V gene TRBV9; maybe TRBD1 (5 bases). This CDR3 region has 15 residues. Germline V gives CDR1 SGDLS, CDR2 YYNGEE. V lost 0 bases to trimming and J lost 5 bases, with 9 bases between them. The CDR3: CASSVVAGNNSPLHF. The CDR3 DNA reads as TGTGCCAGCAGCGTAGTGGCAGGGAATAATTCACCCCTCCACTTT.

This clone appeared a single time. CDR3 amino acids: CAWLPGQGLSEAQYF. The CDR3 coding sequence is TGTGCCTGGCTACCAGGGCAGGGACTTAGCGAGGCCCAGTACTTC. The genes are TRBV30 and TRBJ2-5; possibly TRBD2 for D (6 bases). V was clipped by 5 bases and J by 9 bases, with 25 bases between them. Germline V gene sequence: CDR1 GTSNPN, CDR2 SVGIG (reference sequence). The CDR3 extends over 15 amino acids.

The chain carries TRBV9 and TRBJ2-1; 9 positions agree with TRBD1. Germline CDR1 is SGDLS and CDR2 is YYNGEE. Trimming removed 3 bases from V and 4 bases from J; junction bases left unmatched: 5. The CDR3 is made up of 15 amino acids. The CDR3 loop reads CASSEDRGMYNEQFF. The CDR3 DNA sequence: TGTGCCAGCAGCGAGGACAGGGGTATGTACAATGAGCAGTTCTTC.

The chain links TRBV7-9 to TRBJ2-5; 8 bases match TRBD2. V was clipped by 0 bases and J by 5 bases; unmatched bases: 5. Germline lookup yields CDR1 SEHNR and CDR2 FQNEAQ (reference sequence). The CDR3 runs to 15 residues. The CDR3 loop is CASSLAPAGEETQYF. Here the CDR3 DNA reads TGTGCCAGCAGCTTAGCGCCAGCGGGGGAGGAGACCCAGTACTTC. The full variable domain, with the rest looked up from reference TRBV7-9 and TRBJ2-5, is DTGVSQNPRHKITKRGQNVTFRCDPISEHNRLYWYRQTLGQGPEFLTYFQNEAQLEKSRLLSDRFSAERPKGSFSTLEIQRTEQGDSAMYLCASSLAPAGEETQYFGPGTRLLVL.

V gene TRBV19 combines with J gene TRBJ1-5; a possible D gene is TRBD1 (5 bases). The length of the CDR3 is 17 residues. Germline V gene sequence: CDR1 LNHDA, CDR2 SQIVND (reference sequence). V was pared by 5 bases and J by 0 bases, with 17 bases between. The CDR3 is CASSAYIGTHSNQPQHF. The CDR3 DNA reads TGTGCCAGTAGTGCGTATATTGGGACTCATAGCAATCAGCCCCAGCATTTT.

The CDR3: CASSSGQGGTYEQYF. The CDR3, as DNA: TGTGCCAGCAGTTCCGGACAGGGTGGAACCTACGAGCAGTACTTC. The chain joins TRBV28 to TRBJ2-7, with 8 bases aligning to TRBD1. The germline gives CDR1 MDHEN, CDR2 SYDVKM. With 4 bases clipped from V and 2 bases from J, the junction kept 7 bases outside the gene matches. The CDR3 totals 15 residues.

The chain links TRBV4-1 to TRBJ1-2; no clear D. Looked up from germline, CDR1 is MGHRA and CDR2 is YSYEKL. The CDR3 spans 13 residues. Trimming cost V 2 bases and J 4 bases, with 8 bases left between them. The CDR3 sequence: CASSQSTGYGYTF. CDR3 bases: TGCGCCAGCAGCCAAAGTACGGGCTATGGCTACACCTTC.

There are a few counts of this clone. The chain couples TRBV5-3 to TRBJ1-4; D might be TRBD1 (5 bases). TRBV5-3 qualifies as an ORF whose function is uncertain. This CDR3 contains 14 residues. V shed 4 bases and J shed 3 bases, with 10 bases lying between them. The CDR3 loop reads CARSPDKPNEKLFF. In nucleotides, the CDR3 is TGTGCCAGAAGCCCGGACAAACCTAATGAAAAACTGTTTTTT.

The chain combines TRBV19 with TRBJ2-5; D is undetermined. The CDR3 runs 15 residues. V lost 5 bases to trimming and J lost 0 bases, with 13 bases between them. Germline values: CDR1 LNHDA, CDR2 SQIVND (reference sequence). The CDR3 coding sequence is TGTGCCAGTAGTCCGCGATCCGAGTACCAAGAGACCCAGTACTTC. This gives the protein CASSPRSEYQETQYF.

To note about this clone: One end of the junction is discordant with germline, which a read error may explain. The chain is built from TRBV6-5 and TRBJ1-1; 11 bases align to TRBD1. Germline CDR1 is MNHEY and CDR2 is SVGAGI. The CDR3 runs 15 residues. Written as DNA, the CDR3 is TGTGCCAGCAGTGACTCCGGGACAGGGGGCACTGAAGCTTTCTTT. It codes for CASSDSGTGGTEAFF.

The chain joins TRBV30 to TRBJ1-6, with D unclear. V lost 4 bases to trimming and J lost 10 bases, with 8 bases between them. The CDR3 sequence is 11 residues long. The germline gives CDR1 GTSNPN, CDR2 SVGIG (reference sequence). CDR3 nucleotide sequence: TGTGCCTGGAAGCTTCGATCACCCCTCCACTTT. This encodes CAWKLRSPLHF.

The chain uses TRBV7-3 and TRBJ2-1; D perhaps matches TRBD1 (5 bases). The CDR3 is made up of 12 amino acids. Germline CDR1 and CDR2: SGHTA and FQGTGA. V dropped 5 bases and J dropped 12 bases, with 14 bases sitting between them. In nucleotides, the CDR3 is TGTGCCAGCAGCGCAGACAGCCCGACGCAGTTCTTC. It codes for CASSADSPTQFF.

The chain uses TRBV19 and TRBJ1-2; TRBD1 matches at 7 bases. V gave up 6 bases and J gave up 8 bases; unmatched junction bases: 9. This CDR3 comprises 13 residues. CDR1 is LNHDA and CDR2 is SQIVND in the germline V gene (reference sequence). The CDR3 here is CASSLYQGEGYTF. The CDR3 DNA sequence: TGTGCCAGTAGCCTTTACCAGGGGGAAGGCTACACCTTC.

The rearrangement uses TRBV15 and TRBJ1-2, with D possibly matching TRBD1 (5 bases). The germline V gene has CDR1 LNHNV and CDR2 YYDKDF (reference sequence). The CDR3 spans 14 residues. The V end lost 0 bases, the J end lost 6 bases, and 11 bases lay between the germline ends. The DNA of the CDR3 is TGTGCCACCAGCAGAGACCGGCAGGGCAATGGCTACACCTTC. Translation gives CATSRDRQGNGYTF.

The V and J genes are TRBV6-5 and TRBJ1-2; a weak D match, TRBD1 (5 bases). Germline V gene data show CDR1 as MNHEY and CDR2 as SVGAGI. The CDR3 contains 12 residues. V shed 5 bases and J shed 6 bases, with 10 bases lying between them. The CDR3 protein is CASSLAGHGYTF. In nucleotides, the CDR3 is TGTGCCAGCAGTCTGGCGGGGCATGGCTACACCTTC.

The rearrangement uses TRBV30 and TRBJ1-5; TRBD1 might be the D (5 bases). This CDR3 has 16 amino acids. The V end lost 1 base, the J end lost 5 bases, and 18 bases lay between the germline ends. Germline V lookup: CDR1 GTSNPN, CDR2 SVGIG (reference sequence). CDR3 DNA sequence: TGTGCCTGGAGTGGTGGGGCAGCCTCCCGCCATCAGCCCCAGCATTTT. Protein sequence: CAWSGGAASRHQPQHF.

This sequence joins TRBV7-6 and TRBJ2-1; 8 nucleotides align to TRBD1. V lost 8 bases, J lost 5 bases, and 5 bases stayed unmatched. Germline V gene lookup returns CDR1 SGHVS and CDR2 FNYEAQ. CDR3 length equals 13 residues. This chain's CDR3 is CASGDRRDNEQFF. The CDR3 region has the DNA TGTGCCAGCGGGGACAGGAGAGACAATGAGCAGTTCTTC.

The genes are TRBV11-2 and TRBJ1-2, with unresolved D. CDR3 size: 14 residues. CDR1 is SGHAT and CDR2 is FQNNGV in the germline V gene. The V end was cut by 1 base, the J end by 4 bases, with 10 bases between. This CDR3 reads CASSLAFDTYGYTF. The CDR3, as DNA: TGTGCCAGCAGCTTAGCTTTTGACACCTATGGCTACACCTTC.

This clone was recorded many times. The rearrangement links TRBV6-6 to TRBJ1-2, with TRBD1 as a possible D gene (6 bases). Germline V gene sequence: CDR1 MNHNY, CDR2 SVGAGI (reference sequence). This CDR3 is 16 amino acids long. Trimming removed 0 bases at V and 7 bases at J, with 18 bases between. The DNA of the CDR3 is TGTGCCAGCAGTTACTCCAGATTTAAACAGGGAAGTGGCTACACCTTC. It codes for CASSYSRFKQGSGYTF.

The chain combines TRBV5-1 with TRBJ2-1, with unresolved D. CDR1 is SGHRS and CDR2 is YFSETQ in the germline V gene. The CDR3 consists of 16 residues. The V end was cut by 0 bases, the J end by 0 bases, with 10 bases between. For the CDR3, the DNA is TGCGCCAGCAGCTTGGTAGCCCTCAGCTCCTACAATGAGCAGTTCTTC. It yields the protein CASSLVALSSYNEQFF.

This chain joins TRBV6-5 and TRBJ2-2; D not resolved. CDR1 MNHEY and CDR2 SVGAGI come from the germline V gene. V lost 3 bases and J 7 bases, leaving 12 bases between the germline ends. This CDR3 spans 14 amino acids. The CDR3 loop reads CASSYSRLDGELFF. CDR3 nucleotides: TGTGCCAGCAGTTATTCCAGGCTCGACGGGGAGCTGTTTTTT.

This sequence joins TRBV3-1 (or the pseudogene TRBV3-2) and TRBJ1-2; D is possibly TRBD1 (6 bases). The CDR3 is 14 amino acids. Per germline, CDR1 LGHDT and CDR2 YNNKEL (reference sequence). Between the trimmed V and J ends, which lost 0 bases and 8 bases, there was a span of 13 bases. The CDR3 sequence: CASSQDQGFGGYTF. The CDR3 bases are TGTGCCAGCAGCCAAGACCAGGGGTTTGGCGGCTACACCTTC.

The chain joins TRBV7-3 to TRBJ2-2, with D possibly matching TRBD2 (7 bases). V was cut by 4 bases and J by 4 bases, with 13 bases left in between. Germline CDR1 and CDR2: SGHTA and FQGTGA. CDR3 length: 15 residues. The CDR3 sequence: CASSSLGGGTGELFF. CDR3 DNA sequence: TGTGCCAGCAGCTCCCTAGGGGGGGGCACCGGGGAGCTGTTTTTT.

The chain joins TRBV5-1 to TRBJ1-4, with D possibly being TRBD1 (6 bases). Germline V CDR1 and CDR2: SGHRS, YFSETQ. The CDR3 loop spans 15 amino acids. Trimming pared 3 bases from V and 7 bases from J, leaving 16 bases between. CDR3 region: CASSSGRARGEKLFF. The CDR3 DNA follows: TGCGCCAGCAGCTCCGGAAGAGCCAGGGGTGAAAAACTGTTTTTT.